This TCR beta chain was recorded in a study of blood T cell repertoires in COVID-19. Background on the study: The samples span acute and convalescent COVID-19 from the United States, Italy and Spain. PBMCs, B-cell-depleted T cells, or T cells were the source of the cDNA or gDNA that made up the material.

The V gene's germline CDR1 is LNHDA and CDR2 SQIVND (reference sequence). The junction had 9 bases not matched to a gene; V was cut back by 11 bases and J by 4 bases. CDR3 length equals 14 residues. Original analysis: Reference gene primer amplification gave estimated nucleated cell counts. Generated by immunoSEQ multiplex PCR, the TCRdb table keeps only in-frame clones and is missing some. That table gives V, J and clone size, and the DNA gave D and trimming. The sample lists fewer than 110,000 clones; 87% were seen once. What was sequenced was peripheral blood. The chain uses TRBV19 and TRBJ2-1; 9 positions agree with TRBD2. The TCR originated in a woman in her 30s with acute or convalescent COVID-19. Here the CDR3 DNA reads TGTGCCTCCTCAAGGAGCGGGGGGTACAATGAGCAGTTCTTC. It encodes CASSRSGGYNEQFF.